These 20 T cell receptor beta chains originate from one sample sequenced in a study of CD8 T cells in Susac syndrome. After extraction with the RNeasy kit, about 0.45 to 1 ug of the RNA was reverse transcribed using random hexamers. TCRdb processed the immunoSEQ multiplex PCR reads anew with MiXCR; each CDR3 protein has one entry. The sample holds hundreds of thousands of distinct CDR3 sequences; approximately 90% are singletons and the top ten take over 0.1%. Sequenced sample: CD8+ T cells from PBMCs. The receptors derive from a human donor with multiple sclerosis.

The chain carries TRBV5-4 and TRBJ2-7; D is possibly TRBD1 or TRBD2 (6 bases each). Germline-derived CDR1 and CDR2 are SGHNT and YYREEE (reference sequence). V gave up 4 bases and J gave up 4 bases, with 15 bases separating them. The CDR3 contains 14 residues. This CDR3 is CASSQNRGRYEQYF. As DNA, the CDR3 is TGTGCCAGCAGCCAAAATAGGGGGAGGTACGAGCAGTACTTC.

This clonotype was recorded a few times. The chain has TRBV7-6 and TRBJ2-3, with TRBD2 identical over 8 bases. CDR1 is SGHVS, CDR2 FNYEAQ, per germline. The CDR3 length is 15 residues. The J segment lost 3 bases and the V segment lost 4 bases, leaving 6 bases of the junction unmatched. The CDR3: CASSSGGGWTDTQYF. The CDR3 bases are TGTGCCAGCAGCTCCGGGGGGGGGTGGACAGATACGCAGTATTTT.

CDR3 sequence: CASSLAGTGPYGPYGYTF. The CDR3 bases are TGCGCCAGCAGCCTAGCCGGGACAGGGCCCTATGGACCCTATGGCTACACCTTC. This rearrangement joins TRBV4-1 to TRBJ1-2; TRBD1 aligns across 9 bases. Germline CDR1 is MGHRA and CDR2 is YSYEKL. The V and J ends lost 4 bases and 4 bases, in that order; junction bases with no gene match: 16. This CDR3 region has 18 residues.

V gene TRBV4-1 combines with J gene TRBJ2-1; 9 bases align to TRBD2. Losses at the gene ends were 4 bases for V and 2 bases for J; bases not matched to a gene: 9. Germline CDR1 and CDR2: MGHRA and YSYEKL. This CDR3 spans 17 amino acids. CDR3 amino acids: CASSLSTASGTYNEQFF. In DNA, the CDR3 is TGCGCCAGCAGCCTTTCCACGGCTAGCGGGACCTACAATGAGCAGTTCTTC.

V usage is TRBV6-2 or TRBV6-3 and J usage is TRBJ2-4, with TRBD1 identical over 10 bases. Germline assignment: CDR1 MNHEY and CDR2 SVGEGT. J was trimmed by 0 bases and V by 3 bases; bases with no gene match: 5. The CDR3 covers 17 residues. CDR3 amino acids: CASSYLGTGEAKNIQYF. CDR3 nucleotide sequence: TGTGCCAGCAGTTATCTTGGGACAGGGGAAGCCAAAAACATTCAGTACTTC.

The CDR3 bases are TGCGCCAGCAACGAGGCCGATAGCACCGGGGAGCTGTTTTTT. Amino acids: CASNEADSTGELFF. The chain couples TRBV5-1 to TRBJ2-2, with no clear D. The CDR3 is made up of 14 amino acids. Trimming took 6 bases from V and 4 from J, leaving 13 bases between them. Germline loops: CDR1 SGHRS, CDR2 YFSETQ.

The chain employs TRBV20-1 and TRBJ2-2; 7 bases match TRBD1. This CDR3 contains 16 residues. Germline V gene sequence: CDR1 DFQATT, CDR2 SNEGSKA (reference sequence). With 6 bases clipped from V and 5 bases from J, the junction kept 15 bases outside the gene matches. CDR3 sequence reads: CSARKTGPLGTGELFF. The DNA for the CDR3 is TGCAGTGCCCGAAAGACAGGGCCGTTAGGGACCGGGGAGCTGTTTTTT.

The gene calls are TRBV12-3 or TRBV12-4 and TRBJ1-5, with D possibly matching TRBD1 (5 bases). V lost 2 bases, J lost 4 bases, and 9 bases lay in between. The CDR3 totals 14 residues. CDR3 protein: CASSLRQKNQPQHF. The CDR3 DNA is TGTGCCAGCAGTTTAAGACAGAAGAATCAGCCCCAGCATTTT.

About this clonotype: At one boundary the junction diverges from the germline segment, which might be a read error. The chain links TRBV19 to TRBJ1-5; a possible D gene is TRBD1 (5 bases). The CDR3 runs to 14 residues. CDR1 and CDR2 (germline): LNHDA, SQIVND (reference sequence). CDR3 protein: CASSVDSHNQSQHF. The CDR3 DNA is TGTGCCAGTAGTGTCGACAGTCACAATCAGTCCCAGCATTTT.

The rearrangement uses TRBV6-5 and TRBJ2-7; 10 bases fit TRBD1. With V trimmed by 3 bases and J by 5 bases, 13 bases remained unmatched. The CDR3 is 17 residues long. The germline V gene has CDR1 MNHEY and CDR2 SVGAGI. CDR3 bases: TGTGCCAGCAGTTATATGGAACCCGGGACAGGGGAGAACGAGCAGTACTTC. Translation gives CASSYMEPGTGENEQYF.

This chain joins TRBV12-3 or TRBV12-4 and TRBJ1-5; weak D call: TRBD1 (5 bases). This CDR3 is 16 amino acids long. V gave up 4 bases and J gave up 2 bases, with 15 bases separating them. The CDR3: CASSSHGTEGNQPQHF. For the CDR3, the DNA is TGTGCCAGCAGTTCGCACGGGACTGAAGGCAATCAGCCCCAGCATTTT.

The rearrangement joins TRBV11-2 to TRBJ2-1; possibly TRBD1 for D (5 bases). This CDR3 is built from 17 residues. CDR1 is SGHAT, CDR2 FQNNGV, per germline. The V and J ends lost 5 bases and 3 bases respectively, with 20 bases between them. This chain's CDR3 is CASSRNPLAGYYNEQFF. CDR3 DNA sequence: TGTGCCAGCAGCCGTAACCCCCTGGCAGGGTACTACAATGAGCAGTTCTTC.

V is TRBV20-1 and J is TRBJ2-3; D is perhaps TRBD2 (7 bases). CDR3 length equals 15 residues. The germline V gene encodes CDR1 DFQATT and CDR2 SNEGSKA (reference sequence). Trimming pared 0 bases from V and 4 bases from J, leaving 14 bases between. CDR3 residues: CSARDRRGGPDTQYF. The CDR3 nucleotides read TGCAGTGCTAGAGATCGGAGGGGGGGGCCAGATACGCAGTATTTT.

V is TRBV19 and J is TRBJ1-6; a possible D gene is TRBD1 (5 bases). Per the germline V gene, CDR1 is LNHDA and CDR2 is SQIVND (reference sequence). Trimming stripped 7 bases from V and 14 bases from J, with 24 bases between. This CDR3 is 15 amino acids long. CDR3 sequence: CASTQTASSGATLHF. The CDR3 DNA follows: TGTGCCAGTACCCAAACCGCGTCGTCCGGGGCCACCCTCCACTTT.

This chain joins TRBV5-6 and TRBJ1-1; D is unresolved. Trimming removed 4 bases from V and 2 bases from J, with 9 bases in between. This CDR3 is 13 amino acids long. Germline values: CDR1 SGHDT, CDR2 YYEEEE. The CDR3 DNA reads TGTGCCAGCAGCGCCCCGCAAAACACTGAAGCTTTCTTT. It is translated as CASSAPQNTEAFF.

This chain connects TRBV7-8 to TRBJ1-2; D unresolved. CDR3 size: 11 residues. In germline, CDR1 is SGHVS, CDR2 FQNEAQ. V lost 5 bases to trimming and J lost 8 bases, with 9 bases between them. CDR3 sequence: CASSDEKGYTF. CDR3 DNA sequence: TGTGCCAGCAGCGATGAAAAGGGCTACACCTTC.

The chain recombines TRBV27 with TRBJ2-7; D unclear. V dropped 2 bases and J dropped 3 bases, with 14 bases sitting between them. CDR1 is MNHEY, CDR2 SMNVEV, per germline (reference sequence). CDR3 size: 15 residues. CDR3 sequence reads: CASSLVPFANYEQYF. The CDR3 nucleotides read TGTGCCAGCAGTTTAGTCCCTTTCGCAAACTACGAGCAGTACTTC.

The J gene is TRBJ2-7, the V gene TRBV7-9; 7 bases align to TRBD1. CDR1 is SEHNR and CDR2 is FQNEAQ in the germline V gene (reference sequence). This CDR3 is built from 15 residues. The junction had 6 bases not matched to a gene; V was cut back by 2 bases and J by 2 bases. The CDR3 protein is CASSLRTGIAYEQYF. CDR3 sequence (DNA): TGTGCCAGCAGCTTACGGACAGGAATAGCCTACGAGCAGTACTTC.

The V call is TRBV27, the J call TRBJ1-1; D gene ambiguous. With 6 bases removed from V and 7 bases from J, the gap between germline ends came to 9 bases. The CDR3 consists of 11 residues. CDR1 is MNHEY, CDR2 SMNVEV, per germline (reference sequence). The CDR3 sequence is CASRNQLEAFF. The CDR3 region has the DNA TGTGCCAGCAGGAACCAGCTTGAAGCTTTCTTT.

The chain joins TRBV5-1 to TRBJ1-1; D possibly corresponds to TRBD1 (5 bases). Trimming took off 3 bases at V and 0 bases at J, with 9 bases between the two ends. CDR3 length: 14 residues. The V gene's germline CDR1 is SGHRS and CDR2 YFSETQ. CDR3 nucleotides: TGCGCCAGCAGCTGGACGGACATGAACACTGAAGCTTTCTTT. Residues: CASSWTDMNTEAFF. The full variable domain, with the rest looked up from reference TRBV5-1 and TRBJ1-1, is KAGVTQTPRYLIKTRGQQVTLSCSPISGHRSVSWYQQTPGQGLQFLFEYFSETQRNKGNFPGRFSGRQFSNSRSEMNVSTLELGDSALYLCASSWTDMNTEAFFGQGTRLTVV.